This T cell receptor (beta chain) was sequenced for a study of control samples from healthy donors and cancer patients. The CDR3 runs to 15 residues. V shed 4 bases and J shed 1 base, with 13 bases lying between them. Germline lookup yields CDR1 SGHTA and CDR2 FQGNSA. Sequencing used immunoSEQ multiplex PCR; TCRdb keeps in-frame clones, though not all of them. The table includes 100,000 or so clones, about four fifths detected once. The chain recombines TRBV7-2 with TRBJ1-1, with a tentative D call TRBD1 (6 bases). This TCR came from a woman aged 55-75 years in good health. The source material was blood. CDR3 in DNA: TGTGCCAGCAGCTCATCCCGGACAGAGAACACTGAAGCTTTCTTT. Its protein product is CASSSSRTENTEAFF.